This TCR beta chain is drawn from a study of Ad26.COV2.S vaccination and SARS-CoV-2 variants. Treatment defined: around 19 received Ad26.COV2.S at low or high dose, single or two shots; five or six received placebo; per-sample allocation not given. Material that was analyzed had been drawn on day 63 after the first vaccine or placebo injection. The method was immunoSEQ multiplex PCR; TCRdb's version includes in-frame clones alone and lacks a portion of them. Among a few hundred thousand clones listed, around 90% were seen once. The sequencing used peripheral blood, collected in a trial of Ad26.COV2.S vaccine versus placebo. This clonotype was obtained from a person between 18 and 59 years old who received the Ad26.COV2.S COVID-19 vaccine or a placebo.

The CDR3 loop reads CASSHQVQGAYNEQFF. In DNA, the CDR3 is TGTGCCAGCAGCCATCAAGTTCAGGGGGCCTACAATGAGCAGTTCTTC. The chain combines TRBV3-1 (or the pseudogene TRBV3-2) with TRBJ2-1, with 7 nucleotides matching TRBD1. CDR1 and CDR2 from the germline V gene are LGHDT and YNNKEL (reference sequence). The CDR3 consists of 16 residues. The trim removed 3 bases at V and 2 bases at J, leaving 7 bases unmatched.